This entry describes one T cell receptor (beta chain). Its target is not known. These data are taken from a study of memory CD4+ T cells and cytomegalovirus serostatus. In the study overall: Of the healthy Belgian adults, nine or ten were CMV seropositive and 24 seronegative. Study outcomes and limitations: Median bootstrapped AUC for CMV status was about 0.95 originally, 0.9 to 0.93 US-trained.

Only in-frame clones appear in the TCRdb table, and some are missing; sequencing was by immunoSEQ multiplex PCR. There are tens of thousands of clones in the sample; roughly 80% occur only once, and 0.63% lies in the top ten. Single viable CD3+CD4+CD8-CD45RO+ cells were sorted as the memory CD4+ T cells. J was trimmed by 4 bases and V by 1 base; bases with no gene match: 1. There are 14 residues in the CDR3. Germline V gene sequence: CDR1 MNHNS, CDR2 SASEGT. The rearrangement uses TRBV6-1 and TRBJ1-1; 9 bases fit TRBD1. This clonotype was obtained from an adult in good health and CMV-seronegative. Some clones in this sample may be carry-over from other donors' samples. Material: memory CD4+ T cells from blood. The DNA for the CDR3 is TGTGCCAGCAGTGAAGGGGGACAGGGCACTGAAGCTTTCTTT. This encodes CASSEGGQGTEAFF.